This TCR beta chain comes out of a study of cytomegalovirus exposure and HLA in healthy donors (dated by TCRdb to between 2016 and 2019). About the study as a whole: According to a later analysis, the 120 or so validation repertoires were produced on the same platform as the 666 repertoires of the first cohort. The aim of the study was to test whether cataloging public T cell receptors could identify signatures of past pathogen exposure. Along with the roughly 670-subject first cohort, a separate validation cohort of over a hundred different subjects was used. High-throughput TCR immunosequencing, statistical association of individual TCRs with disease status, and machine learning were combined to predict cytomegalovirus infection status. The paper as a whole reports these results and caveats: A few of the identified cytomegalovirus-associated TCR beta chains were confirmed in vitro to be specific for cytomegalovirus antigens. Most TCR sequences were observed very rarely across donors, whereas some public TCRs were present in many individuals. All 120 or so repertoires were used to score co-occurrence in the validation cohort in a later analysis, because that analysis had no HLA typing for the cohort. It was suggested by the authors that the approach could potentially be generalized to other disease states and immunological phenotypes. Of the cluster scores, 85% to 95% were above 0 in a later analysis, which found that TCRs clustered in the first cohort also tended to co-occur in the 120 or so validation repertoires. The classifier was reported to diagnose cytomegalovirus status with high specificity and sensitivity in both the original and validation cohorts. In the study, about 150 TCR beta chains were listed as associated with cytomegalovirus.

The donors were included in the validation cohort of 90 to 150 subjects, a group kept apart from the approximately 700-subject first cohort. From its cysteine to its phenylalanine, the CDR3 spans 16 amino acids. Only the CDR3 DNA stays, 48 bases, in frame from base 1. As encoded in the germline V gene, CDR1 is WSHSY while CDR2 is SAAADI. V is shortened by 1 base, J by 2 bases, and the region joining them spans 13 bases. Library method: the immunoSEQ multiplex PCR assay. The published analysis was carried out like this. A statistical classification framework was developed to diagnose cytomegalovirus status using the catalog of TCR beta chain sequences. Entries here come from immuneACCESS through TCRdb and include only in-frame sequences with V and J called. Some clones fail to appear in such tables; in the studies checked, an unresolved V gene covers under half of the shortfall, and the cause of the remainder is unknown. The V and J calls and clone size are taken from that table; D and trimming were inferred from the DNA. This sample comprises roughly 48,000 clones, 94% of them detected only once. Around 8% of the sample is taken by the ten largest.

On this clone itself: Its antigen is still unknown. The record has no base qualities; no much larger clone is one base away.

Material: PBMCs. This receptor was taken from a woman younger than 35 in good health and CMV-seropositive. The sequence links TRBV10-2 to TRBJ2-3; no D gene can be assigned with confidence. The nucleotides are TGCGCCAGCAGTGAGTTGAAAGCTTCCCCCACAGATACGCAGTATTTT. The resulting protein is CASSELKASPTDTQYF.